The 4 T cell receptor beta chains below all came from one sample that was sequenced in a study of technical replicates of blood from several donors. Assay: immunoSEQ multiplex PCR; the TCRdb copy retains only in-frame clones and omits some. This table has about 82,000 clones, under 96% appearing once. The sequenced sample was T cells isolated from PBMCs. The receptors shown here come from a human donor in good health.

CDR3 amino acids: CATSRDYREAFF. Written as DNA, the CDR3 is TGTGCCACCAGCAGAGATTACAGGGAAGCTTTCTTT. The genes are TRBV15 and TRBJ1-1; the D gene is possibly TRBD1 (5 bases). Looked up from germline, CDR1 is LNHNV and CDR2 is YYDKDF (reference sequence). The V end was cut by 0 bases, the J end by 8 bases, with 7 bases between. The CDR3 loop spans 12 amino acids.

V is TRBV7-6 and J is TRBJ2-1, with 15 bases lining up with TRBD2. CDR3 length: 19 amino acids. From germline, CDR1 is SGHVS and CDR2 FNYEAQ. After removal of 3 bases from V and 7 bases from J, the junction contained 13 bases not matched to a gene. The CDR3 is CASSFTFGLAGGPGNEQFF. Here the CDR3 DNA reads TGTGCCAGCAGCTTTACATTTGGACTAGCGGGAGGGCCGGGTAATGAGCAGTTCTTC.

This chain uses TRBV29-1 with TRBJ2-4; 7 bases match TRBD2. CDR1 and CDR2 (germline): SQVTM, ANQGSEA. The ends lost 6 bases at V and 2 bases at J; junction bases unmatched: 7. This CDR3 contains 14 residues. This CDR3 reads CSVRWGGSKNIQYF. The CDR3 DNA reads as TGCAGCGTCAGATGGGGGGGTTCCAAAAACATTCAGTACTTC.

This rearrangement joins TRBV5-6 to TRBJ2-1; tentatively, D is TRBD1 (6 bases). This CDR3 is built from 17 residues. The germline V and J ends were trimmed by 4 bases and 0 bases, with 17 bases remaining between them. CDR1 and CDR2 (germline): SGHDT, YYEEEE. This CDR3 reads CASSAQTGLLSYNEQFF. CDR3 nucleotide sequence: TGTGCCAGCAGCGCCCAAACAGGGCTCCTCTCCTACAATGAGCAGTTCTTC.